The present T cell receptor (beta chain) was sequenced within a study of vaccination effects on CD4 cells after COVID-19. For the study at large: Under the ViraFEST assay, PBMC were stimulated with viral peptide pools so that antigen-specific CD4+ T cells expanded. Sequencing was performed afterwards. Every well housed about 1.8 million PBMC, which grew in culture alongside around 11 IU/ml IL-2 and about 10 ug/ml peptides.

Comment on this clone: The antigen is not known.

Here immunoSEQ multiplex PCR was the method, and the copy in TCRdb shows in-frame clones only, minus some. The sample gives fewer than 35,000 clones, roughly two thirds of which show up once; almost 10% is in the top ten. Findings and limits, study-wide: Of the vaccine-induced clones from healthy vaccinees, merely 1 of 255 recognized common cold coronaviruses as well.

Cultured cells yielded isolated CD4+ T cells after 10 days. Negative nucleocapsid antibody tests before and after vaccination confirmed no previous SARS-CoV-2 infection. Sequencing was performed on CD4+ T cells from PBMCs cultured without peptide, taken before COVID-19 vaccination. The source is a human donor who received a COVID-19 vaccine.

The chain's CDR3 is CASSWDTTPAFF. CDR3 DNA sequence: TGTGCCAGCAGCTGGGACACTACCCCAGCTTTCTTT. The chain joins TRBV7-2 to TRBJ1-1; D perhaps matches TRBD1 (6 bases). This CDR3 comprises 12 residues. CDR1 is SGHTA and CDR2 is FQGNSA in the germline V gene. V lost 4 bases, J lost 10 bases, and 13 bases lay in between.